This TCR beta chain was recovered during a study of early T cells in non-severe SARS-CoV-2 infection. Study in general: Sequencing input comprised bulk RNA from unsorted whole blood; chain pairing was not available.

Researchers attached unique molecular identifiers to individual cDNA molecules. MiXCR, applied by TCRdb to the 5' RACE reads, yields one record per CDR3 protein. The table records 45,000 to 60,000 distinct CDR3 sequences, 10% of them present only once. V dropped 2 bases and J dropped 0; count of bases not matched to a gene: 3. CDR3 length: 16 amino acids. Germline V lookup: CDR1 ENHRY, CDR2 SYGVKD. This clonotype was detected many times. The source of this sequence is an adult who was a healthcare worker with PCR-confirmed SARS-CoV-2 infection or an uninfected control (not recorded which). V and J are TRBV10-3 and TRBJ2-3, with 9 bases that match TRBD2. Sequenced: whole blood. The CDR3 coding sequence is TGTGCCATCAGTGAGACCGGGACTAGCAGCACAGATACGCAGTATTTT. It yields the protein CAISETGTSSTDTQYF.